This T cell receptor beta chain came from a study of metastatic and nonmetastatic thyroid tumors. The V gene's germline CDR1 is SGHNT and CDR2 YYREEE (reference sequence). The CDR3 sequence is 15 residues long. With MiXCR, TCRdb reprocessed the PCR reads. Of 12,000 to 15,000 clones in the sample, approximately 3.9% were seen once. This clone was detected only a few times. The germline gene is not matched at one end of the junction; a read error may be the cause. No patient received treatment before thyroid surgery. The receptor comes from a female donor with papillary thyroid cancer or a benign thyroid nodule (not recorded which). Some clones in this sample may be carry-over from other donors' samples. Sequencing input: tumor tissue. The rearrangement uses TRBV5-4 and TRBJ2-5; D tentatively reads TRBD1 or TRBD2 (5 bases each). In nucleotides, the CDR3 is TGTGCCATCAGCTTGACGTCAGGGAGTCAAGAGACCCAGTACTTC. Residues: CAISLTSGSQETQYF.